This T cell receptor beta chain was recovered during a study of blood T cells in healthy people across ages. Alongside a J-beta primer mix, a sample-barcoded 5' primer served in a second PCR lasting roughly 6 to 12 cycles. TCRdb recomputed calls from the 5' RACE reads with MiXCR, one row per CDR3 protein. The table includes approximately 1.5 million distinct CDR3 sequences, approximately 43% detected once. CDR1 KGHDR and CDR2 SFDVKD come from the germline V gene. The length of the CDR3 is 14 residues. Trimming removed 9 bases at V and 0 bases at J, with 13 bases between. This clonotype has only a few counts. Its antigen is currently unknown. Broader study findings: Nothing was known about donor CMV status, and this possibly confounded expanded clonotype changes.

The V and J genes are TRBV24-1 and TRBJ2-5; tentatively, D is TRBD1 (5 bases). The receptor was isolated from a woman aged 18-35 years in good health. Sequencing was carried out using blood. This chain's CDR3 is CATYSYRYQETQYF. In DNA, the CDR3 is TGTGCCACCTACAGTTACAGGTACCAAGAGACCCAGTACTTC.